The 9 T cell receptor beta chains presented below share a single source sample, sequenced in a study of blood T cell repertoires in COVID-19. Here immunoSEQ multiplex PCR was the method, and the copy in TCRdb shows in-frame clones only, minus some. Here the sample spans a few hundred thousand clones, 87% being singletons. The source material was peripheral blood. These receptor sequences come from a woman aged 50 to 65 who had recovered from COVID-19.

The table lists this clone with a count of one. V and J are TRBV15 and TRBJ2-1, with TRBD1 matching 7 bases. Germline CDR1 and CDR2: LNHNV and YYDKDF (reference sequence). V was pared by 5 bases and J by 8 bases, with 15 bases of the junction left unmatched. The CDR3 length is 16 residues. The CDR3 sequence: CATSERFPRQGDEQFF. The CDR3 DNA reads as TGTGCCACCAGCGAGAGGTTTCCTAGACAGGGTGATGAGCAGTTCTTC. Full variable domain (rest looked up from reference TRBV15 and TRBJ2-1): DAMVIQNPRYQVTQFGKPVTLSCSQTLNHNVMYWYQQKSSQAPKLLFHYYDKDFNNEADTPDNFQSRRPNTSFCFLDIRSPGLGDTAMYLCATSERFPRQGDEQFFGPGTRLTVL.

This clone came up a few times. J is TRBJ2-7 and V is TRBV10-2, with a possible D match to TRBD1 (6 bases). This CDR3 is 14 amino acids long. V lost 3 bases and J lost 3, with 12 bases in between. Germline V lookup: CDR1 WSHSY, CDR2 SAAADI. The CDR3 bases are TGCGCCAGCAGTGAACAGGGTTGGGGCTACGAGCAGTACTTC. This gives the protein CASSEQGWGYEQYF.

The V call is TRBV12-3 or TRBV12-4, the J call TRBJ2-2; D not certain. This CDR3 spans 13 amino acids. The germline V and J ends were trimmed by 6 bases and 2 bases, with 7 bases remaining between them. The CDR3 nucleotides are TGTGCCAGCAGGTTCAGTAACACCGGGGAGCTGTTTTTT. It yields the protein CASRFSNTGELFF.

This clone appeared once. This chain uses TRBV6-5 with TRBJ2-7; 7 bases line up with TRBD1. The CDR3 runs 15 residues. The V segment lost 6 bases and the J segment 1 base; nucleotides outside the gene matches: 9. Looked up from germline, CDR1 is MNHEY and CDR2 is SVGAGI. CDR3 in DNA: TGTGCCAGCAGACCCTACCGGGACAGTTCCTACGAGCAGTACTTC. Its translation is CASRPYRDSSYEQYF.

Here the CDR3 DNA reads TGTGCCAGCAGTTACGGGACAGGGTACCATCAGCCCCAGCATTTT. As protein: CASSYGTGYHQPQHF. The rearrangement links TRBV6-2 or TRBV6-3 to TRBJ1-5, with TRBD1 identical over 9 bases. The germline gives CDR1 MNHEY, CDR2 SVGEGT. V dropped 2 bases and J dropped 5; count of bases not matched to a gene: 4. This CDR3 is built from 15 residues.

The V call is TRBV6-5, the J call TRBJ1-1; TRBD1 matches at 8 bases. The CDR3 extends over 15 amino acids. With 2 bases clipped from V and 0 bases from J, the junction kept 2 bases outside the gene matches. Germline loops: CDR1 MNHEY, CDR2 SVGAGI. CDR3 sequence: CASSYQGQVNTEAFF. DNA for the CDR3: TGTGCCAGCAGTTACCAGGGACAGGTGAACACTGAAGCTTTCTTT.

This chain uses TRBV5-6 with TRBJ1-1; D gene unclear. Deletions cut 2 bases from V and 11 bases from J, with 16 bases between. The CDR3 extends over 13 amino acids. CDR1 and CDR2 (germline): SGHDT, YYEEEE. The CDR3 bases are TGTGCCAGCAGCTTCGTCGGGAGAGGATGGGCTTTCTTT. Protein sequence: CASSFVGRGWAFF.

The chain couples TRBV9 to TRBJ2-1; 14 bases are shared with TRBD2. The CDR3 runs 19 residues. The germline CDR1 and CDR2 sequences are SGDLS and YYNGEE. With 0 bases clipped from V and 7 bases from J, the junction kept 12 bases outside the gene matches. This chain's CDR3 is CASSVDRGWGLAGANEQFF. CDR3 coding DNA: TGTGCCAGCAGCGTAGATCGAGGGTGGGGACTAGCGGGAGCGAATGAGCAGTTCTTC.

CDR3 loop: CSVAGVNGYTF. The CDR3 DNA reads as TGCAGCGTTGCAGGGGTTAATGGCTACACCTTC. V usage is TRBV29-1 and J usage is TRBJ1-2; possibly TRBD1 for D (6 bases). With 4 bases removed from V and 6 bases from J, the gap between germline ends came to 9 bases. The V gene's germline CDR1 is SQVTM and CDR2 ANQGSEA. This CDR3 spans 11 amino acids. Complete variable domain (other parts from reference TRBV29-1 and TRBJ1-2): SAVISQKPSRDICQRGTSLTIQCQVDSQVTMMFWYRQQPGQSLTLIATANQGSEATYESGFVIDKFPISRPNLTFSTLTVSNMSPEDSSIYLCSVAGVNGYTFGSGTRLTVV.